This T cell receptor (beta chain) is from a study of T cells after yellow fever vaccination. Looking at the study overall: The fractions with low cell numbers were processed using SMART-Seq v4 Ultra Low Input.

Findings and caveats of the study: Clonotypes found in both CD4 and CD8 compartments made up a small share. Booster sampling recovered most clones from primary vaccination (roughly 96% CD4, around 90% CD8).

TCR cDNA was made by 5'RACE template switching, adding a universal primer site and UMIs. TCRdb reanalysed the 5' RACE reads using MiXCR and keeps one entry per CDR3 protein. Of around 300,000 distinct CDR3 sequences listed, over 4% are singletons. This clonotype was recorded a few times. No antigen is known for it. This specimen consisted of PBMCs, obtained 5 days after the yellow fever booster vaccination. This clonotype originated in a man between 18 and 29 years old who received the YFV17D yellow fever vaccine.

CDR3 DNA sequence: TGCGCCAGCAGCTTGGCCTCGGGGGCGGCTGACACTGAAGCTTTCTTT. Translation: CASSLASGAADTEAFF. V usage is TRBV5-1 and J usage is TRBJ1-1, with a weak D call TRBD1 (6 bases). Trimming removed 0 bases from V and 3 bases from J, with 15 bases in between. Germline lookup yields CDR1 SGHRS and CDR2 YFSETQ. The CDR3 consists of 16 residues.